The subject of this entry is one TCR beta chain. Its antigen is not known. Germline loops: CDR1 DFQATT, CDR2 SNEGSKA (reference sequence). V gave up 6 bases and J gave up 0 bases; unmatched junction bases: 13. CDR3 size: 16 residues. Sample treatment: roughly 11-day PBMC culture with coronavirus spike peptide pools or control peptides (ViraFEST assay). ViraFEST used peptide pools to expand antigen-specific T cells and subsequently sequenced their TCRs. The data are from a study of vaccination and CD4 T cells after COVID-19. Across the study: Stimuli were overlapping spike peptide pools of SARS-CoV-2 and three common cold coronaviruses (HCoV-NL63, HCoV-OC43, HCoV-229E).

Sequencing of the DNA from cultured CD4+ T cells was carried out with the Oncomine TCR Beta short-read assay. TCRdb ran MiXCR on the PCR reads and lists one entry per CDR3 protein. The table lists about 19,000 distinct CDR3 sequences, 51% of them singletons, with 10% in the top ten. Material: CD4+ T cells from blood, cultured in vitro, obtained before SARS-CoV-2 vaccination. This receptor was identified in a human donor who had recovered from COVID-19. The genes are TRBV20-1 and TRBJ2-7; TRBD1 matches at 8 bases. The CDR3 nucleotides read TGCAGTGCGACAAATCAACGGGACAGGAGCTCCTACGAGCAGTACTTC. As protein: CSATNQRDRSSYEQYF.